The rows below give T cell receptor beta chains drawn from one sample of a study of a mutant IDH1 vaccine in newly diagnosed glioma. Here immunoSEQ multiplex PCR was the method, and the copy in TCRdb shows in-frame clones only, minus some. The sample yields 80,000 to 100,000 clones, around 77% seen once. The source was PBMCs, collected from a glioma patient treated with radiotherapy, temozolomide or both. These TCRs come from a man aged 35 to 55 with glioma. Each CDR3 is given without its conserved first and last residue. Fields, in order: CDR3 protein, J gene, CDR3 length, V gene.

CDR3aa: SVALLYNEQF; j_gene: TRBJ2-1; len: 10; v_gene: TRBV29-1
CDR3aa: ASTGGQTQY; j_gene: TRBJ2-5; len: 9; v_gene: TRBV28
CDR3aa: ASSSQGASNYEQY; j_gene: TRBJ2-7; len: 13; v_gene: TRBV7-9
CDR3aa: ASSLEQGYEQY; j_gene: TRBJ2-7; len: 11; v_gene: TRBV5-1
CDR3aa: ASSGRDRDTDTQY; j_gene: TRBJ2-3; len: 13; v_gene: TRBV28
CDR3aa: ASSIGGAQDLYGYT; j_gene: TRBJ1-2; len: 14; v_gene: TRBV19
CDR3aa: ASSPRTSGGGQY; j_gene: TRBJ2-7; len: 12; v_gene: TRBV7-2
CDR3aa: ASSVAGGSTDTQY; j_gene: TRBJ2-3; len: 13; v_gene: TRBV4-2
CDR3aa: ASSIARGWNSPLH; j_gene: TRBJ1-6; len: 13; v_gene: TRBV19
CDR3aa: ASSPAGLVGNEQF; j_gene: TRBJ2-1; len: 13; v_gene: TRBV5-4
CDR3aa: ASSPTVGSSEQF; j_gene: TRBJ2-1; len: 12; v_gene: TRBV5-1
CDR3aa: ASSEAPDTQY; j_gene: TRBJ2-3; len: 10; v_gene: TRBV6-1
CDR3aa: ASSQDLVPGARD; j_gene: TRBJ2-7; len: 12; v_gene: TRBV4-2
CDR3aa: SARVDPKQY; j_gene: TRBJ2-5; len: 9; v_gene: TRBV20-1
CDR3aa: SVGPSGNREQY; j_gene: TRBJ2-7; len: 11; v_gene: TRBV29-1
CDR3aa: AISEGDRAAPGYT; j_gene: TRBJ1-2; len: 13; v_gene: TRBV10-3
CDR3aa: AWSRGSSGDGYT; j_gene: TRBJ1-2; len: 12; v_gene: TRBV30
CDR3aa: SAVGLETQY; j_gene: TRBJ2-5; len: 9; v_gene: TRBV20-1
CDR3aa: ASSQDQGGGATHSYEQY; j_gene: TRBJ2-7; len: 17; v_gene: TRBV4-2
CDR3aa: ASSYSGTGHGVGYT; j_gene: TRBJ1-2; len: 14; v_gene: TRBV6-6
CDR3aa: ASTPGQPLLKQY; j_gene: TRBJ2-7; len: 12; v_gene: TRBV6-6
CDR3aa: ASSLEQLGSPLH; j_gene: TRBJ1-6; len: 12; v_gene: TRBV7-3
CDR3aa: ASGLNTEAF; j_gene: TRBJ1-1; len: 9; v_gene: TRBV12-5
CDR3aa: ASSALATSYEQY; j_gene: TRBJ2-7; len: 12; v_gene: TRBV6-1
CDR3aa: ASRDGGGNQPQH; j_gene: TRBJ1-5; len: 12; v_gene: TRBV28
CDR3aa: ASSQSEGEQF; j_gene: TRBJ2-1; len: 10; v_gene: TRBV2
CDR3aa: ASSVGLAGADGELF; j_gene: TRBJ2-2; len: 14; v_gene: TRBV9
CDR3aa: ASSRLQGGVYEQY; j_gene: TRBJ2-7; len: 13; v_gene: TRBV5-4
CDR3aa: ASSGLSGTVVFGELF; j_gene: TRBJ2-2; len: 15; v_gene: TRBV2
CDR3aa: ASITTGQAF; j_gene: TRBJ1-1; len: 9; v_gene: TRBV7-8
CDR3aa: ASSIIQASSYNSPLH; j_gene: TRBJ1-6; len: 15; v_gene: TRBV19
CDR3aa: ASRRVLGTEAF; j_gene: TRBJ1-1; len: 11; v_gene: TRBV6-1
CDR3aa: ASSTVGTQY; j_gene: TRBJ2-5; len: 9; v_gene: TRBV5-8
CDR3aa: ASSPTSGSYEQY; j_gene: TRBJ2-7; len: 12; v_gene: TRBV6-5
CDR3aa: ASSSGLAGARETQY; j_gene: TRBJ2-5; len: 14; v_gene: TRBV11-2
CDR3aa: ASSLRGAGLAASGTDTQY; j_gene: TRBJ2-3; len: 18; v_gene: TRBV5-5
CDR3aa: ASSPGADYEQY; j_gene: TRBJ2-7; len: 11; v_gene: TRBV18
CDR3aa: AWSPQSFTYEQY; j_gene: TRBJ2-7; len: 12; v_gene: TRBV30
CDR3aa: ASSPRTSGGRDTQY; j_gene: TRBJ2-3; len: 14; v_gene: TRBV5-1
CDR3aa: ASSYSGTGSGEQY; j_gene: TRBJ2-7; len: 13; v_gene: TRBV6-5
CDR3aa: ASTPGRAYGYT; j_gene: TRBJ1-2; len: 11; v_gene: TRBV19
CDR3aa: ASSHRGGLNEKLF; j_gene: TRBJ1-4; len: 13; v_gene: TRBV28
CDR3aa: ASVSPRDSPQF; j_gene: TRBJ2-1; len: 11; v_gene: TRBV28
CDR3aa: ASSVDGRALNEQF; j_gene: TRBJ2-1; len: 13; v_gene: TRBV9
CDR3aa: ASRTGTGYEKLF; j_gene: TRBJ1-4; len: 12; v_gene: TRBV28